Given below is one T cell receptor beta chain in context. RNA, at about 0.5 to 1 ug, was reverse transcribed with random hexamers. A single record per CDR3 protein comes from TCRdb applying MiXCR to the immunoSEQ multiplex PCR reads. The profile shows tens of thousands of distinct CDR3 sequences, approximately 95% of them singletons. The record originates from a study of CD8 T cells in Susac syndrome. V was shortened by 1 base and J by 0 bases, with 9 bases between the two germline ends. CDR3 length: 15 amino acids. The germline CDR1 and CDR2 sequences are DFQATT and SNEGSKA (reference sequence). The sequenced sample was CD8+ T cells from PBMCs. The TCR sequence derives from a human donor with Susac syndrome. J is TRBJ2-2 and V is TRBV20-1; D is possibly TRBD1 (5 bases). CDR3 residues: CSARGQGPNTGELFF. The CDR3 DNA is TGCAGTGCTAGAGGTCAGGGCCCGAACACCGGGGAGCTGTTTTTT.